The 29 T cell receptor beta chains given below trace back to one sample, sequenced in a study of shared clonotypes between healthy human individuals (dated by TCRdb to 2020 to 2022). Library method: the immunoSEQ multiplex PCR assay. This immuneACCESS table, as held by TCRdb, lists in-frame sequences with V and J called but not all clones. Of the missing ones, under half trace to an unresolved V gene in checked studies; the others have no known cause. The sample table records 2 million to 2.5 million clones; approximately 96% of these occur just once. The top ten clones comprise around 0.13% of the sample. Sequencing was carried out using naive CD4+ T cells sorted from blood. What this sample's cell subset or site label stands for: CD45RA+ positively selected. These receptors originate from a man aged 18 to 35 in good health.

The V gene is TRBV7-2, the J gene TRBJ2-1, with TRBD2 matching over 10 bases. Germline lookup yields CDR1 SGHTA and CDR2 FQGNSA. The CDR3 covers 14 residues. After removal of 1 base from V and 10 bases from J, the junction contained 4 bases not matched to a gene. The CDR3 nucleotides are TGTGCCAGCAGCTTAGAGCCTAGCGGGAGAGAGCAGTTCTTC. Translation: CASSLEPSGREQFF. The full variable domain, rest sourced from reference TRBV7-2 and TRBJ2-1, is GAGVSQSPSNKVTEKGKDVELRCDPISGHTALYWYRQSLGQGLEFLIYFQGNSAPDKSGLPSDRFSAERTGGSVSTLTIQRTQQEDSAVYLCASSLEPSGREQFFGPGTRLTVL.

The gene calls are TRBV30 and TRBJ2-1; D might be TRBD2 (5 bases). Germline CDR1 reads GTSNPN; CDR2 reads SVGIG (reference sequence). There are 11 residues in the CDR3. Trimming removed 3 bases from V and 8 bases from J, with 8 bases in between. CDR3 sequence: CAWRRVHEQFF. In DNA form, the CDR3 reads TGTGCCTGGAGGAGGGTCCATGAGCAGTTCTTC.

The rearrangement joins TRBV27 to TRBJ2-5, with D maybe TRBD1 (6 bases). The CDR3 is 16 residues long. Germline assignment: CDR1 MNHEY and CDR2 SMNVEV (reference sequence). V was cut by 4 bases and J by 3 bases, with 18 bases left in between. The CDR3 loop is CASSSSQGNGEETQYF. The CDR3 bases are TGTGCCAGCAGTTCATCACAGGGTAATGGCGAAGAGACCCAGTACTTC.

This chain joins TRBV10-3 and TRBJ2-2, with a tentative D call TRBD2 (5 bases). Germline CDR1 ENHRY, CDR2 SYGVKD. The CDR3 has 17 residues. V dropped 0 bases and J dropped 0 bases, with 11 bases sitting between them. The CDR3 is CAISESMLATNTGELFF. The CDR3 DNA reads TGTGCCATCAGTGAGTCGATGTTAGCGACGAACACCGGGGAGCTGTTTTTT.

About this clone: The sample contains more than one DNA sequence encoding this CDR3. V usage is TRBV18 and J usage is TRBJ2-1; D might be TRBD2 (6 bases). The germline CDR1 and CDR2 sequences are KGHSH and LQKENI. Trimming left V 2 bases short and J 0 bases short, with 8 bases between. CDR3 length equals 15 residues. CDR3 nucleotide sequence: TGTGCCAGCTCACCAGGAGGGAGCTCCTACAATGAGCAGTTCTTC. Amino acids: CASSPGGSSYNEQFF.

The CDR3 spells CASSVLSLGQGWAGELFF. The CDR3 nucleotides read TGTGCCAGCAGCGTCCTCTCACTCGGACAGGGGTGGGCCGGGGAGCTGTTTTTT. The chain joins TRBV9 to TRBJ2-2; TRBD1 matches at 9 bases. Germline V gene sequence: CDR1 SGDLS, CDR2 YYNGEE. The CDR3 loop spans 18 amino acids. V lost 2 bases, J lost 6 bases, and 14 bases stayed unmatched.

The V and J genes are TRBV9 and TRBJ2-1, with 8 nucleotides matching TRBD2. The V gene end was trimmed by 4 bases and the J gene end by 9 bases; junction bases not matched to a gene: 12. The CDR3 has 15 residues. Per the germline V gene, CDR1 is SGDLS and CDR2 is YYNGEE. The CDR3 sequence is CASSPDRGGRGEQFF. The CDR3 DNA reads TGTGCCAGCAGCCCCGACCGGGGGGGCCGCGGTGAGCAGTTCTTC. Drawing the rest from reference TRBV9 and TRBJ2-1, the complete variable domain is DSGVTQTPKHLITATGQRVTLRCSPRSGDLSVYWYQQSLDQGLQFLIQYYNGEERAKGNILERFSAQQFPDLHSELNLSSLELGDSALYFCASSPDRGGRGEQFFGPGTRLTVL.

The V gene is TRBV7-3, the J gene TRBJ2-7; TRBD1 matches at 11 bases. The CDR3 covers 16 residues. The J segment lost 0 bases and the V segment lost 5 bases, leaving 6 bases of the junction unmatched. Looked up from germline, CDR1 is SGHTA and CDR2 is FQGTGA. The CDR3 sequence is CASSASGTGGSYEQYF. DNA of the CDR3: TGTGCCAGCAGCGCCTCCGGGACAGGGGGCTCCTACGAGCAGTACTTC.

Worth noting for this clone: Distinct nucleotide sequences in the sample also encode this CDR3. This chain joins TRBV11-2 and TRBJ2-1; 7 positions agree with TRBD1. Looked up from germline, CDR1 is SGHAT and CDR2 is FQNNGV. The CDR3 spans 15 residues. V shed 1 base, J shed 2 bases, and the junction held 2 bases outside the gene matches. The CDR3 coding sequence is TGTGCCAGCAGCTTAGGTGACAGGGCCTACAATGAGCAGTTCTTC. Translated, it gives CASSLGDRAYNEQFF.

The CDR3 nucleotides read TGTGCCAGCAGCATACCGGGGGGGACCCAGTACTTC. Encoded protein: CASSIPGGTQYF. V is TRBV7-2 and J is TRBJ2-5; 7 nucleotides align to TRBD2. V was pared by 5 bases and J by 7 bases, with 4 bases of the junction left unmatched. Germline lookup yields CDR1 SGHTA and CDR2 FQGNSA. The CDR3 is 12 residues long.

The chain has TRBV27 and TRBJ1-4; no definite D call. CDR3 length equals 12 residues. Trimming left V 6 bases short and J 7 bases short, with 9 bases between. Looked up from germline, CDR1 is MNHEY and CDR2 is SMNVEV (reference sequence). Here the CDR3 DNA reads TGTGCCAGCAGCTCCCCAGGTGAAAAACTGTTTTTT. Its protein is CASSSPGEKLFF.

Points on this clone: At the DNA level, this CDR3 is encoded by other sequences in the same sample as well. The rearrangement links TRBV5-4 to TRBJ1-1; 7 positions agree with TRBD1. V lost 0 bases and J lost 5; bases outside the gene matches: 4. The CDR3 runs 14 residues. Looked up from germline, CDR1 is SGHNT and CDR2 is YYREEE (reference sequence). This chain's CDR3 is CASSLDRGRTEAFF. As DNA, the CDR3 is TGTGCCAGCAGCTTGGACAGGGGTCGGACTGAAGCTTTCTTT.

The genes are TRBV10-2 and TRBJ2-5; 8 bases match TRBD1. The CDR3 runs to 13 residues. Germline loops: CDR1 WSHSY, CDR2 SAAADI. With V trimmed by 6 bases and J by 4 bases, 4 bases remained unmatched. CDR3 loop: CASRSRGRETQYF. CDR3 sequence (DNA): TGCGCCAGCAGATCCAGGGGGCGAGAGACCCAGTACTTC.

In this sample, this clone turned up once. This rearrangement joins TRBV30 to TRBJ1-3; no definite D call. Trimming removed 4 bases from V and 4 bases from J, with 8 bases in between. CDR3 length equals 12 residues. The germline V gene has CDR1 GTSNPN and CDR2 SVGIG (reference sequence). The CDR3 loop reads CAWIVLGNTIYF. The CDR3 coding sequence is TGTGCCTGGATCGTACTCGGAAACACCATATATTTT.

On this clone itself: The same CDR3 also results from other DNA sequences found in this sample. The CDR3 sequence: CAISEDRRYGYTF. In nucleotides, the CDR3 is TGTGCCATCAGTGAGGACAGGCGCTATGGCTACACCTTC. The chain carries TRBV10-3 and TRBJ1-2; maybe TRBD1 (6 bases). There are 13 residues in the CDR3. Looked up from germline, CDR1 is ENHRY and CDR2 is SYGVKD. The germline V and J ends were trimmed by 2 bases and 4 bases, with 8 bases remaining between them.

The rearrangement links TRBV10-1 to TRBJ1-2; D remains ambiguous. This CDR3 contains 13 residues. CDR1 and CDR2 (germline): WNHNN, SYGVQD (reference sequence). Trimming took 4 bases from V and 0 from J, leaving 6 bases between them. The CDR3 protein is CASSVEPNYGYTF. Here the CDR3 DNA reads TGCGCCAGCAGTGTTGAGCCTAACTATGGCTACACCTTC.

The V call is TRBV6-5, the J call TRBJ1-2, with D unclear. V was clipped by 0 bases and J by 0 bases, with 8 bases between them. The CDR3 is made up of 15 amino acids. Germline loops: CDR1 MNHEY, CDR2 SVGAGI. The CDR3 nucleotides are TGTGCCAGCAGTTACTCGAACAGAGCTAACTATGGCTACACCTTC. Its protein product is CASSYSNRANYGYTF.

V usage is TRBV7-6 and J usage is TRBJ1-4, with D maybe TRBD1 (5 bases). The CDR3 sequence is 15 residues long. V was cut by 5 bases and J by 0 bases, with 10 bases left in between. Germline CDR1 SGHVS, CDR2 FNYEAQ. The chain's CDR3 is CASSADRPTNEKLFF. CDR3 DNA sequence: TGTGCCAGCAGCGCCGACAGACCAACTAATGAAAAACTGTTTTTT.

A word on this clone: The sample has other DNA sequences that encode this CDR3 too. The chain couples TRBV7-2 to TRBJ2-7; D is unresolved. Between the trimmed V and J ends, which lost 0 bases and 0 bases, there was a span of 3 bases. Germline V gene lookup returns CDR1 SGHTA and CDR2 FQGNSA. The CDR3 has 13 amino acids. The DNA for the CDR3 is TGTGCCAGCAGCTTAGCCAGCTCCTACGAGCAGTACTTC. Its protein is CASSLASSYEQYF.

This clone turned up a few times. The chain is built from TRBV11-2 and TRBJ1-5; weak D call: TRBD1 (6 bases). The CDR3 is 15 residues long. The germline gives CDR1 SGHAT, CDR2 FQNNGV. The V end was cut by 0 bases, the J end by 3 bases, with 9 bases between. Written as DNA, the CDR3 is TGTGCCAGCAGCTTAGACGACAGGATCAATCAGCCCCAGCATTTT. Translating gives CASSLDDRINQPQHF.

V is TRBV9 and J is TRBJ2-3; TRBD2 aligns across 8 bases. J was trimmed by 2 bases and V by 6 bases; bases with no gene match: 8. CDR1 SGDLS and CDR2 YYNGEE come from the germline V gene. This CDR3 is 15 amino acids long. CDR3 loop: CASTPSGSYTDTQYF. For the CDR3, the DNA is TGTGCCAGCACCCCCAGCGGGAGTTACACAGATACGCAGTATTTT. The whole variable domain, filled in from reference TRBV9 and TRBJ2-3, reads DSGVTQTPKHLITATGQRVTLRCSPRSGDLSVYWYQQSLDQGLQFLIQYYNGEERAKGNILERFSAQQFPDLHSELNLSSLELGDSALYFCASTPSGSYTDTQYFGPGTRLTVL.

The chain joins TRBV15 to TRBJ2-7; D is unresolved. The V and J ends lost 1 base and 3 bases respectively, with 7 bases between them. Germline CDR1 is LNHNV and CDR2 is YYDKDF (reference sequence). The CDR3 totals 13 residues. The DNA of the CDR3 is TGTGCCACCAGCAGAGGTCAAAACTACGAGCAGTACTTC. Protein sequence: CATSRGQNYEQYF.

The chain recombines TRBV18 with TRBJ1-1; D is undetermined. The CDR3 is 15 amino acids. Germline assignment: CDR1 KGHSH and CDR2 LQKENI. The germline V and J ends were trimmed by 2 bases and 0 bases, with 10 bases remaining between them. The CDR3 region has the DNA TGTGCCAGCTCACCAGGGAGACCGGTGAACACTGAAGCTTTCTTT. Amino acid sequence: CASSPGRPVNTEAFF.

The rearrangement uses TRBV14 and TRBJ2-6; unclear D gene. Germline lookup yields CDR1 SGHDN and CDR2 FVKESK. With 4 bases removed from V and 2 bases from J, the gap between germline ends came to 6 bases. This CDR3 contains 14 residues. CDR3 DNA sequence: TGTGCCAGCAGCCCTGACCCTGGGGCCAACGTCCTGACTTTC. This sequence encodes CASSPDPGANVLTF.

The V and J genes are TRBV27 and TRBJ2-7; D might be TRBD1 (7 bases). The CDR3 is 15 amino acids. The V gene's germline CDR1 is MNHEY and CDR2 SMNVEV (reference sequence). Deletions cut 0 bases from V and 4 bases from J, with 13 bases between. The CDR3 sequence is CASSLSGRGRYEQYF. In DNA form, the CDR3 reads TGTGCCAGCAGTTTATCTGGCAGGGGGAGGTACGAGCAGTACTTC.

This chain links TRBV5-1 with TRBJ1-4, with D possibly TRBD1 on 5 matching bases. Trimming shortened V by 5 bases and J by 3 bases, and 11 bases separated the two germline ends. The CDR3 is 14 residues long. Germline V lookup: CDR1 SGHRS, CDR2 YFSETQ. CDR3 sequence: CASRSGGSNEKLFF. CDR3 nucleotides: TGCGCCAGCAGGAGTGGGGGTTCTAATGAAAAACTGTTTTTT. Variable domain in full (rest from reference TRBV5-1 and TRBJ1-4): KAGVTQTPRYLIKTRGQQVTLSCSPISGHRSVSWYQQTPGQGLQFLFEYFSETQRNKGNFPGRFSGRQFSNSRSEMNVSTLELGDSALYLCASRSGGSNEKLFFGSGTQLSVL.

As for this clone: This sample also contains other DNA sequences that code for the same CDR3. The rearrangement joins TRBV30 to TRBJ1-2; D call uncertain. The CDR3 length is 12 residues. The V end lost 2 bases, the J end lost 2 bases, and 6 bases lay between the germline ends. The germline V gene has CDR1 GTSNPN and CDR2 SVGIG (reference sequence). The CDR3 sequence is CAWSRVNYGYTF. CDR3 nucleotides: TGTGCCTGGAGTAGGGTAAACTATGGCTACACCTTC.

To note about this clone: Other nucleotide sequences from this sample produce the same CDR3. The DNA of the CDR3 is TGTGCCAGCAGTTACCGAGATGGAAACACCATATATTTT. Its protein is CASSYRDGNTIYF. This chain joins TRBV6-5 and TRBJ1-3; D remains ambiguous. V lost 2 bases, J lost 3 bases, and 5 bases lay in between. CDR1 and CDR2 (germline): MNHEY, SVGAGI. The CDR3 contains 13 residues.

The rearrangement uses TRBV7-2 and TRBJ1-2; 9 bases are a match to TRBD1. Per the germline V gene, CDR1 is SGHTA and CDR2 is FQGNSA. The CDR3 sequence is 16 residues long. V lost 3 bases, J lost 4 bases, and 9 bases stayed unmatched. The chain's CDR3 is CASSLIRTGVGYGYTF. The CDR3 bases are TGTGCCAGCAGCTTGATTCGGACAGGGGTAGGCTATGGCTACACCTTC.